This TCR beta chain emerged from a study of T cell clusters in autoimmune cytopenias. One tube held mixed TRB-A and TRB-B primer pools for touch-down PCR. TCRdb re-analyzed the multiplex PCR reads; it lists each CDR3 protein once, without DNA. The table gives about 4,500 distinct CDR3 sequences; the top ten clones make up about 11% of it. General study results and limits: The T cell clusters came from computational analysis alone and lack functional validation. A dominant lymphoma-associated repertoire apparently masked the cluster-lack signature in secondary cytopenia versus chronic lymphocytic leukemia.

TRB amplification used approximately 0.25 ug of peripheral blood genomic DNA. Regarding this clonotype: What it recognizes is unknown.

CDR1 MNHEY and CDR2 SVGAGI come from the germline V gene. This CDR3 comprises 14 residues. The same data also went into a second study, on T cell repertoires in aging, cancer and after chemotherapy. As reported in that work: Over several months to years, re-sampled healthy donor repertoires clearly shared clones.

The TCR sequence derives from a human donor in good health. The J gene is TRBJ2-1, the V gene TRBV6-5. The sequencing input was peripheral blood. This CDR3 is CASSLLAKYNEQFF.